A selection of T cell receptor beta chains follows, all from one sample in a study of T-cell reconstitution after alpha-beta-depleted transplantation in children. TCRdb re-called the PCR reads through MiXCR, storing one row per CDR3 protein. This sample has several thousand distinct CDR3 sequences, with about 8.2% found just once. The source was PBMCs, mostly from graft donor cells, collected 180 days after TCRalphabeta/CD19-depleted stem cell transplant. The receptors here all came from a male patient aged 2-9 years who had a stem cell transplant for acute lymphoblastic leukemia, so the T cells may come from the graft donor. CDR3s include the opening cysteine and the closing phenylalanine or tryptophan. A D gene is named only where the DNA matches it firmly. Sizes are listed as once, few, many or a size class.

>TRBD1|TRBJ2-2|many|TRBV5-6
TGTGCCAGCAGCGGAGCGACAGGGTCGGAAACCGGGGAGCTGTTTTTT
CASSGATGSETGELFF
>TRBD2|TRBJ2-1|many|TRBV6-1
TGTGCCAGCAGTCAACTAGCGGGAGGAAGCGAGCAGTTCTTC
CASSQLAGGSEQFF
>TRBD1|TRBJ1-2|many|TRBV5-1
TGCGCCAGCAGCTGGGACAGGGAAGGGAACTATGGCTACACCTTC
CASSWDREGNYGYTF
>NA|TRBJ2-5|many|TRBV7-9
TGTGCCAGCAGTTCAGGACGGATTTCTCGACAGACCCAGTACTTC
CASSSGRISRQTQYF
>NA|TRBJ2-1|many|TRBV6-6
TGTGCCAGCAGTACACTCAATGAGCAGTTCTTC
CASSTLNEQFF
>NA|TRBJ2-7|many|TRBV11-2
TGTGCCAGCAGCTTAGACCGGGGCTCTAAAGACGAGCAGTACTTC
CASSLDRGSKDEQYF
>TRBD2|TRBJ2-3|many|TRBV5-1
TGCGCCAGCAGCATTAGCGGGAAACCCGATACGCAGTATTTT
CASSISGKPDTQYF
>NA|TRBJ2-1|medium-sized|TRBV7-2
TGTGCCAGCAGCTTAACAATTTTCTCCTACAATGAGCAGTTCTTC
CASSLTIFSYNEQFF
>NA|TRBJ2-1|few|TRBV13
TGTGCCAGCAGCCCCGGTACTAGGCTCTACAATGAGCAGTTCTTC
CASSPGTRLYNEQFF
>NA|TRBJ2-1|many|TRBV24-1
TGTGCCACCAGTGATTCGCCCGGCAATGAGCAGTTCTTC
CATSDSPGNEQFF
>NA|TRBJ1-2|many|TRBV28
TGTGCCAGCAGTTTAAAGGTGCGTGGCTACACCTTC
CASSLKVRGYTF
>NA|TRBJ2-1|medium-sized|TRBV12-3/TRBV12-4
TGTGCCAGCAGTTTGATTAATGAGCAGTTCTTC
CASSLINEQFF
>TRBD1|TRBJ1-4|many|TRBV30
TGTGCCTGGAGTACCCGGACAGGGGAAAAACTGTTTTTT
CAWSTRTGEKLFF
>TRBD2|TRBJ2-7|many|TRBV6-5
TGTGCCAGCAGTTCTACCACTCTCGGGACTAGTTTATACGAGCAGTACTTC
CASSSTTLGTSLYEQYF
>NA|TRBJ1-2|medium-sized|TRBV12-3/TRBV12-4
TGTGCCAGCAGTAGACAGTCCTATGGCTACACCTTC
CASSRQSYGYTF
>NA|TRBJ2-1|many|TRBV20-1
TGCAGTGCCGGAGAGGACGCAAGCTCCTACAATGAGCAGTTCTTC
CSAGEDASSYNEQFF
>NA|TRBJ1-3|few|TRBV20-1
TGCAGTGGCCAGGCTCGGGGCTCCTCTGGAAACACCATATATTTT
CSGQARGSSGNTIYF
>NA|TRBJ1-1|many|TRBV20-1
TGCAGTGTGCTTCAGGGCGAGATGCCTGAAGCTTTCTTT
CSVLQGEMPEAFF
>NA|TRBJ2-3|many|TRBV6-1
TGTGCCAGCAGTGAGGGGACTGAAGATACGCAGTATTTT
CASSEGTEDTQYF
>NA|TRBJ2-7|many|TRBV10-2
TGCGCCAGCAGTGAGCTAAGTCCTATAGACGAGCAGTACTTC
CASSELSPIDEQYF
>TRBD2|TRBJ2-1|many|TRBV3-1
TGTGCCAGCAGCCAAGGGCTAGCGGGAGGGGAGCAGTTCTTC
CASSQGLAGGEQFF
>TRBD1|TRBJ1-3|many|TRBV28
TGTGCCAGCAGTTTAGTCCACGGGACAGGGAAGGGAAACACCATATATTTT
CASSLVHGTGKGNTIYF
>NA|TRBJ1-2|many|TRBV12-3/TRBV12-4
TGTGCCAGCACCAGGGTAAAGGGTGGCTACACCTTC
CASTRVKGGYTF
>NA|TRBJ2-7|many|TRBV20-1
TGCAGTGCCCTGGGTCAGGGGTTCGACGAGCAGTACTTC
CSALGQGFDEQYF
>NA|TRBJ2-3|medium-sized|TRBV20-1
TGCAGTGCTAGAGTAGGTAGCGGCAACACAGATACGCAGTATTTT
CSARVGSGNTDTQYF
>NA|TRBJ2-1|many|TRBV20-1
TGCAGTGCTAGAGATATGAGGACTATAAGTAGAGATGAGCAGTTCTTC
CSARDMRTISRDEQFF
>NA|TRBJ2-7|many|TRBV7-9
TGTGCCAGCAGGAAATTAGGGCGGGGTGGGTCCTACGAGCAGTACTTC
CASRKLGRGGSYEQYF
>NA|TRBJ1-4|many|TRBV4-1
TGCGCCAGCAGCCAAGATTATGGCAGGGCGGGTGAAAAACTGTTTTTT
CASSQDYGRAGEKLFF
>NA|TRBJ1-2|many|TRBV7-9
TGTGCCAGCAGCCTCCCTCGAGGGGCAAGAAACTATGGCTACACCTTC
CASSLPRGARNYGYTF
>NA|TRBJ2-1|many|TRBV13
TGTGCCAGCAGCTTAGGGGTAGGGACGAGGGGCGAGCAGTTCTTC
CASSLGVGTRGEQFF
>NA|TRBJ2-7|many|TRBV20-1
TGCAGTGCTAGAGATTACACCTCCTACGAGCAGTACTTC
CSARDYTSYEQYF
>NA|TRBJ2-4|many|TRBV6-5
TGTGCCAGCAGCAACCCCGGCAAAAACATTCAGTACTTC
CASSNPGKNIQYF
>NA|TRBJ2-1|medium-sized|TRBV28
TGTGCCAGCAGCATAGGTGCGCCCTACAATGAGCAGTTCTTC
CASSIGAPYNEQFF
>TRBD1|TRBJ1-1|once|TRBV7-8
TGTGCCAGCAGCTTAGTTTTCATGGGACAGCTGAACACTGAAGCTTTCTTT
CASSLVFMGQLNTEAFF
>TRBD1|TRBJ1-2|many|TRBV6-5
TGTGCCAGCAGCCTACAGGGGGAGGGGTTTTTAGGATACACCTTC
CASSLQGEGFLGYTF
>NA|TRBJ1-1|medium-sized|TRBV29-1
TGCAGCTTACAAGACAGTCAAGCTTTCTTT
CSLQDSQAFF
>TRBD1|TRBJ2-7|many|TRBV14
TGTGCCAGCAGCTCCCAGACAGGGGGCTACGAGCAGTACTTC
CASSSQTGGYEQYF
>TRBD2|TRBJ2-7|medium-sized|TRBV5-5
TGTGCCAGCAGCTTGGATGCTAGCGGGAGCCTCTCCTCCTACGAGCAGTACTTC
CASSLDASGSLSSYEQYF
>TRBD2|TRBJ2-3|many|TRBV7-2
TGTGCCAGCAGCTACCGCCGGACTAGCGGGAGGGCAGATACGCAGTATTTT
CASSYRRTSGRADTQYF
>NA|TRBJ1-3|many|TRBV5-5
TGTGCCAGCAGCTTCAGTCTCTCTGGAAACACCATATATTTT
CASSFSLSGNTIYF
>TRBD1|TRBJ2-5|many|TRBV10-3
TGTGCCAGCGGCCAGGGGGCAGGGGAGACCCAGTACTTC
CASGQGAGETQYF
>TRBD1|TRBJ1-1|many|TRBV7-9
TGTGCCAGCAGCCCTGTACAGGGGTTGAACACTGAAGCTTTCTTT
CASSPVQGLNTEAFF
>NA|TRBJ2-3|many|TRBV7-9
TGTGCCAGCAGCTTACTGTCTAAACTCCCCGATACGCAGTATTTT
CASSLLSKLPDTQYF
>TRBD1|TRBJ2-2|medium-sized|TRBV6-6
TGTGCCAGCAGGCGACAGGGGGCAAACACCGGGGAGCTGTTTTTT
CASRRQGANTGELFF
>NA|TRBJ1-1|many|TRBV6-5
TGTGCCAGCAGTTTAGACAGGTACCCCCCCAGAGCTTTCTTT
CASSLDRYPPRAFF
>NA|TRBJ2-7|many|TRBV5-6
TGTGCCAGCAGCTCGACGGTATACAACTACGAGCAGTACTTC
CASSSTVYNYEQYF
>TRBD2|TRBJ2-1|medium-sized|TRBV20-1
TGCAGTGCCGTGGGACTAGCGGGAGTAGTGAAGTTCTTC
CSAVGLAGVVKFF